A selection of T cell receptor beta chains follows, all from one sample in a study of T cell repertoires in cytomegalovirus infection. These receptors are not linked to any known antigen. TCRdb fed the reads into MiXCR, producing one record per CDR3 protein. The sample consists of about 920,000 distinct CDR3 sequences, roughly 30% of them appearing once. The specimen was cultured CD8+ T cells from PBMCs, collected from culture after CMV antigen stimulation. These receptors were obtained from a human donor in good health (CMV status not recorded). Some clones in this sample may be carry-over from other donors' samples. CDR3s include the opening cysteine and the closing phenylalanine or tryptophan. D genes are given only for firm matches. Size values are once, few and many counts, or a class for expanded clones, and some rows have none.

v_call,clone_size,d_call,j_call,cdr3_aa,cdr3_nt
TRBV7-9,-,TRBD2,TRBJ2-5,CASIGGTSGGLLKTQYF,TGTGCCAGCATCGGAGGGACTAGCGGGGGGTTACTGAAGACCCAGTACTTC
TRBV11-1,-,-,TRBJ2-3,CASSLVGGPADTQYF,TGTGCCAGCAGCTTAGTGGGGGGGCCCGCAGATACGCAGTATTTT
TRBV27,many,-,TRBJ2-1,CASSLIRGDNEQFF,TGTGCCAGCAGTTTAATTAGGGGTGACAATGAGCAGTTCTTC
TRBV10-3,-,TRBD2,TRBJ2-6,CAIGDTRGAGANVLTF,TGTGCCATCGGCGATACTCGGGGGGCTGGGGCCAACGTCCTGACTTTC
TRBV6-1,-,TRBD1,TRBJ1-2,CASRPSQGAYYGYTF,TGTGCCAGCAGACCCTCACAGGGGGCGTATTATGGCTACACCTTC
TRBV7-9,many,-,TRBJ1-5,CASSETAGNQPQHF,TGTGCCAGCTCCGAGACAGCGGGCAATCAGCCCCAGCATTTT
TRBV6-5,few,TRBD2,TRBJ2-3,CASSTRTSGGGGTDTQYF,TGTGCCAGCAGTACCCGGACTAGCGGGGGTGGTGGCACAGATACGCAGTATTTT
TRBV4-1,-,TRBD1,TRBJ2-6,CASSQWDRGSGANVLTF,TGCGCCAGCAGCCAGTGGGACAGGGGCTCTGGGGCCAACGTCCTGACTTTC
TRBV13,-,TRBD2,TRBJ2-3,CASSPTSGGSDTQYF,TGTGCCAGCAGCCCTACTAGCGGGGGATCAGATACGCAGTATTTT
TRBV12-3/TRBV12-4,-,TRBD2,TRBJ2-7,CASSPPGTSLSYEQYF,TGTGCCAGCAGTCCCCCCGGGACTAGCCTCTCCTACGAGCAGTACTTC
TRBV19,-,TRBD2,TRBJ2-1,CASSMDGSGGSYNEQFF,TGTGCCAGTAGTATGGACGGTAGCGGGGGTTCTTACAATGAGCAGTTCTTC
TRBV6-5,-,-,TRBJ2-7,CASSLRSASYEQYF,TGTGCCAGCAGTCTCCGGTCAGCCTCCTACGAGCAGTACTTC
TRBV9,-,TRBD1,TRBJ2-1,CASSVNPDRAVNEQFF,TGTGCCAGCAGCGTTAATCCTGACAGGGCAGTGAATGAGCAGTTCTTC
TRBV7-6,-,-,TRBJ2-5,CASSPQAQGQETQYF,TGTGCCAGCAGCCCCCAGGCGCAGGGACAAGAGACCCAGTACTTC
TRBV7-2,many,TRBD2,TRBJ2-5,CASSPGLAGVEGETQYF,TGTGCCAGCAGCCCCGGACTAGCGGGGGTTGAGGGAGAGACCCAGTACTTC
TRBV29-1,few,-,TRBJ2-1,CSVELASYNEQFF,TGCAGCGTTGAGCTAGCTTCCTACAATGAGCAGTTCTTC
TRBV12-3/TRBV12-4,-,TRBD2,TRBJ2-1,CASSSPSGGEYNEQFF,TGTGCCAGCAGCTCCCCTAGCGGGGGAGAGTACAATGAGCAGTTCTTC
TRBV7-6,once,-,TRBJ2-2,CANSSKGGTGELFF,TGTGCCAACAGCTCGAAAGGGGGCACCGGGGAGCTGTTTTTT
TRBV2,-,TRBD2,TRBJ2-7,CAEIKGLAGTSSYEQYF,TGTGCCGAGATAAAGGGCCTAGCGGGGACCAGCTCCTACGAGCAGTACTTC
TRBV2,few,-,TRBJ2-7,CASSWGVLYEQYF,TGTGCCAGCAGTTGGGGGGTTCTCTACGAGCAGTACTTC
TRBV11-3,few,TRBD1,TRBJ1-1,CASSHERQGVSGGEAFF,TGTGCCAGCAGCCACGAGAGACAGGGTGTGTCCGGGGGTGAAGCTTTCTTT
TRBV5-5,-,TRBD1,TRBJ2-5,CASSGYRGPRQETQYF,TGTGCCAGCAGCGGGTACAGGGGACCTCGACAAGAGACCCAGTACTTC
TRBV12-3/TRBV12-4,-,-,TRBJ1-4,CASSLGIGQGLFF,TGTGCCAGCAGTTTGGGAATCGGGCAGGGACTGTTTTTT
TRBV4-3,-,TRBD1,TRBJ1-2,CASSQGVLGQGSYGYTF,TGCGCCAGCAGCCAAGGAGTCTTGGGACAGGGATCATACGGCTACACCTTC
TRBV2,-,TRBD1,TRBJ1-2,CASRDRGGNGYTF,TGTGCCAGCAGGGACAGGGGAGGGAACGGCTACACCTTC
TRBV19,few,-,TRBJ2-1,CASSIGPPGNPYNEQFF,TGTGCCAGTAGTATAGGGCCCCCGGGGAACCCCTACAATGAGCAGTTCTTC
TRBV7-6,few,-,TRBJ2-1,CASSSRTGRDEQFF,TGTGCCAGCAGCTCTCGGACAGGGAGGGATGAGCAGTTCTTC
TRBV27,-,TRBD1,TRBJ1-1,CASSGQGRGTEAFF,TGTGCCAGCAGTGGACAGGGAAGGGGGACTGAAGCTTTCTTT
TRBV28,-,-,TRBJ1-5,CASSLRQVPQPQHF,TGTGCCAGCAGTTTACGGCAGGTCCCTCAGCCCCAGCATTTT
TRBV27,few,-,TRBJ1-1,CASSHVQGDTEAFF,TGTGCCAGCAGTCACGTCCAGGGCGACACTGAAGCTTTCTTT
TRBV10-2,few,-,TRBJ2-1,CASSASPLLWNEQFF,TGCGCCAGTTCCGCCTCTCCCCTTCTTTGGAATGAGCAGTTCTTC
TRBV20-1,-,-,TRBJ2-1,CSARDQTDYNEQFF,TGCAGTGCTAGAGACCAGACAGATTACAATGAGCAGTTCTTC
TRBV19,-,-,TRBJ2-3,CASSTQAEPTDTQYF,TGTGCCAGTAGTACTCAAGCGGAACCCACAGATACGCAGTATTTT
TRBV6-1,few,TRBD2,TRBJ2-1,CASKKVAGTYNEQFF,TGTGCCAGCAAGAAGGTAGCGGGGACATACAATGAGCAGTTCTTC
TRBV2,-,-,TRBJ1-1,CASSMTLNTEAFF,TGTGCCAGCAGTATGACATTGAACACTGAAGCTTTCTTT
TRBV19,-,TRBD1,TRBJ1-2,CASIQTGGYPNGYTF,TGTGCCAGTATTCAGACAGGGGGCTATCCTAATGGCTACACCTTC
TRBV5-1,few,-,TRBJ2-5,CASSSAWETQYF,TGCGCCAGCAGCTCCGCGTGGGAGACCCAGTACTTC
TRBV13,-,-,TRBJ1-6,CASRGGVRSPLHF,TGTGCCAGCAGGGGAGGGGTGCGTTCACCCCTCCACTTT
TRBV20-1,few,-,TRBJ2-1,CSARDRPTRPEQFF,TGCAGTGCTAGAGACCGGCCGACACGGCCGGAGCAGTTCTTC
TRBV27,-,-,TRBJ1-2,CASSLRGGPTYGYTF,TGTGCCAGCAGTTTAAGGGGGGGCCCCACCTATGGCTACACCTTC
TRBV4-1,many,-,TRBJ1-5,CASSQVLDNQPQHF,TGCGCCAGCAGCCAAGTTTTGGACAATCAGCCCCAGCATTTT
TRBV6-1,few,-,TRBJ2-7,CASSRGMSAYEQYF,TGTGCCAGCAGCCGGGGGATGTCAGCCTACGAGCAGTACTTC
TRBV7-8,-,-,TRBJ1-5,CASSLGVGISNQPQHF,TGTGCCAGCAGCTTAGGGGTAGGGATCAGCAATCAGCCCCAGCATTTT
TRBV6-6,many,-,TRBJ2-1,CASTSSYNEQFF,TGTGCCAGCACTAGCTCCTACAATGAGCAGTTCTTC
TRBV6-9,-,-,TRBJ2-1,CASSHIGHVLPSYNEQFF,TGTGCCAGCAGTCATATAGGCCATGTCCTGCCATCCTACAATGAGCAGTTCTTC
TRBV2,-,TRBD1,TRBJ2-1,CVSHLTGDNEQFF,TGTGTCAGCCACCTGACAGGGGACAATGAGCAGTTCTTC